A single sample is the source of the 9 T cell receptor beta chains below, sequenced in a study of OX40 agonist ivuxolimab in advanced cancers. Clones were sequenced by immunoSEQ multiplex PCR, and TCRdb holds only the in-frame ones, with some missing. The profile shows roughly 92,000 clones, 85% to 90% of them singletons. Source: CD4+ or CD8+ T cells sorted from blood, taken in a trial of the OX40 agonist ivuxolimab. The receptor set was obtained from an adult with an advanced solid tumor such as melanoma, head and neck, liver or kidney cancer.

The chain is built from TRBV19 and TRBJ2-1; D not certain. The CDR3 is 12 residues long. V was pared by 7 bases and J by 3 bases, with 7 bases between. CDR1 and CDR2 from the germline V gene are LNHDA and SQIVND (reference sequence). The CDR3 sequence is CASMGSYNEQFF. The CDR3 region has the DNA TGTGCCAGTATGGGAAGCTACAATGAGCAGTTCTTC.

This clone showed up just once. V gene TRBV5-5 combines with J gene TRBJ1-2, with D unclear. V was trimmed by 0 bases and J by 4 bases, leaving 10 bases between them. Germline CDR1 is SGHKS and CDR2 is YYEKEE (reference sequence). This CDR3 is 14 amino acids long. The CDR3 nucleotides are TGTGCCAGCAGCTTGGGCGTGGCCCGCTATGGCTACACCTTC. Amino acids: CASSLGVARYGYTF.

The rearrangement links TRBV6-1 to TRBJ2-7; D is uncertain. Germline V gives CDR1 MNHNS, CDR2 SASEGT. The germline V and J ends were trimmed by 2 bases and 3 bases, with 5 bases remaining between them. The CDR3 sequence is 12 residues long. As DNA, the CDR3 is TGTGCCAGCAGTGAACAGGTCTACGAGCAGTACTTC. Its translation is CASSEQVYEQYF.

The chain recombines TRBV2 with TRBJ1-5, with a possible D match to TRBD1 (5 bases). Germline-derived CDR1 and CDR2 are SNHLY and FYNNEI. The CDR3 contains 14 residues. The V and J ends lost 4 bases and 4 bases respectively, with 11 bases between them. The CDR3 protein is CASSGPGRNQPQHF. CDR3 in DNA: TGTGCCAGCAGTGGTCCAGGGCGGAATCAGCCCCAGCATTTT. Complete variable domain (other parts from reference TRBV2 and TRBJ1-5): EPEVTQTPSHQVTQMGQEVILRCVPISNHLYFYWYRQILGQKVEFLVSFYNNEISEKSEIFDDQFSVERPDGSNFTLKIRSTKLEDSAMYFCASSGPGRNQPQHFGDGTRLSIL.

This chain joins TRBV9 and TRBJ2-7; no reliable D call. Germline V gives CDR1 SGDLS, CDR2 YYNGEE. V shed 0 bases and J shed 3 bases, with 10 bases lying between them. The CDR3 consists of 14 residues. The CDR3 DNA reads TGTGCCAGCAGCGTAGAGGTAGGCGGCTACGAGCAGTACTTC. Its translation is CASSVEVGGYEQYF.

Worth noting for this clone: This sample also contains other DNA sequences that code for the same CDR3. The chain has TRBV9 and TRBJ2-6; D not resolved. The CDR3 is 15 residues long. Per germline, CDR1 SGDLS and CDR2 YYNGEE. The V gene lost 2 bases and the J gene lost 0 bases, with 6 bases spanning the gap. This CDR3 reads CASSVGPSGANVLTF. The CDR3 DNA is TGTGCCAGCAGCGTCGGGCCCTCTGGGGCCAACGTCCTGACTTTC. The variable domain in full, completed from reference TRBV9 and TRBJ2-6, reads DSGVTQTPKHLITATGQRVTLRCSPRSGDLSVYWYQQSLDQGLQFLIQYYNGEERAKGNILERFSAQQFPDLHSELNLSSLELGDSALYFCASSVGPSGANVLTFGAGSRLTVL.

The chain couples TRBV11-2 to TRBJ2-3; 10 nucleotides agree with TRBD2. This CDR3 has 15 residues. Per the germline V gene, CDR1 is SGHAT and CDR2 is FQNNGV. V lost 5 bases and J lost 1; bases outside the gene matches: 3. The CDR3 DNA reads TGTGCCAGCAGCCGCGGACTAGCGGGCACAGATACGCAGTATTTT. As protein: CASSRGLAGTDTQYF.

This clone was recorded only once. The V and J genes are TRBV5-1 and TRBJ2-3, with 11 nucleotides matching TRBD2. CDR1 is SGHRS and CDR2 is YFSETQ in the germline V gene. V was clipped by 4 bases and J by 1 base; unmatched bases: 14. The CDR3 runs to 19 residues. The CDR3, as DNA: TGCGCCAGCAGCCCGATCTCGGGGAAACTAGCGGGGGGCACAGATACGCAGTATTTT. As protein: CASSPISGKLAGGTDTQYF. The complete variable domain, with remaining parts taken from reference TRBV5-1 and TRBJ2-3, reads KAGVTQTPRYLIKTRGQQVTLSCSPISGHRSVSWYQQTPGQGLQFLFEYFSETQRNKGNFPGRFSGRQFSNSRSEMNVSTLELGDSALYLCASSPISGKLAGGTDTQYFGPGTRLTVL.

The genes are TRBV5-4 and TRBJ2-7, with a tentative D call TRBD1 (6 bases). The CDR3 is 14 residues long. Trimming shortened V by 2 bases and J by 2 bases, and 11 bases separated the two germline ends. Germline V gene sequence: CDR1 SGHNT, CDR2 YYREEE (reference sequence). For the CDR3, the DNA is TGTGCCAGCAGCTTCCAGGACAGAGCCTACGAGCAGTACTTC. Amino acids: CASSFQDRAYEQYF.